The 20 T cell receptor beta chains reported below all come from one sample, sequenced in a study of blood T cell repertoires in COVID-19. Here immunoSEQ multiplex PCR was the method, and the copy in TCRdb shows in-frame clones only, minus some. The table records about 86,000 clones, around four fifths of them present only once. Sequencing was performed on peripheral blood. Receptors were obtained from a man aged 50 or older with acute or convalescent COVID-19.

V and J are TRBV14 and TRBJ2-7, with D perhaps TRBD1 (5 bases). The CDR3 sequence is 13 residues long. V was shortened by 6 bases and J by 6 bases, with 15 bases between the two germline ends. CDR1 is SGHDN, CDR2 FVKESK, per germline. DNA for the CDR3: TGTGCCAGCAGTGCAGGGTGGACGGGCGAGCAGTACTTC. It yields the protein CASSAGWTGEQYF.

The rearrangement links TRBV5-1 to TRBJ2-7; 10 bases fit TRBD2. The junction had 1 base not matched to a gene; V was cut back by 0 bases and J by 1 base. This CDR3 is built from 15 residues. Germline values: CDR1 SGHRS, CDR2 YFSETQ. The CDR3 spells CASSLELAGSYEQYF. In nucleotides, the CDR3 is TGCGCCAGCAGCTTGGAACTAGCGGGATCCTACGAGCAGTACTTC.

In this sample, this clone turned up a few times. The CDR3 DNA reads TGTGCTAGTGGAAATCGAGCGGGGGGCGCCGGGGAGCTGTTTTTT. This codes for CASGNRAGGAGELFF. V gene TRBV12-5 combines with J gene TRBJ2-2; 9 nucleotides match TRBD2. The CDR3 is 15 amino acids. V lost 6 bases and J lost 6; bases outside the gene matches: 8. Germline CDR1 LGHNT, CDR2 FRNRAP.

The chain carries TRBV28 and TRBJ1-5; no definite D call. The CDR3 has 11 residues. Trimming cost V 6 bases and J 9 bases, with 9 bases left between them. CDR1 is MDHEN, CDR2 SYDVKM, per germline. The CDR3 nucleotides are TGTGCCAGCAGCAAAGTCGGGCCCCAGCATTTT. It yields the protein CASSKVGPQHF. Drawing the rest from reference TRBV28 and TRBJ1-5, the complete variable domain is DVKVTQSSRYLVKRTGEKVFLECVQDMDHENMFWYRQDPGLGLRLIYFSYDVKMKEKGDIPEGYSVSREKKERFSLILESASTNQTSMYLCASSKVGPQHFGDGTRLSIL.

J is TRBJ2-3 and V is TRBV6-1; 9 nucleotides agree with TRBD2. The CDR3 has 17 residues. J gave up 6 bases and V 0 bases, and 10 bases lay outside the gene matches. The V gene's germline CDR1 is MNHNS and CDR2 SASEGT. CDR3: CASSEAIAGEGGDTQYF. The CDR3 DNA is TGTGCCAGCAGTGAAGCTATAGCGGGAGAAGGTGGGGATACGCAGTATTTT.

This clone was found once. V usage is TRBV7-2 and J usage is TRBJ2-7; 9 nucleotides match TRBD1. The CDR3 totals 13 residues. Trimming removed 5 bases from V and 10 bases from J; junction bases left unmatched: 9. Germline lookup yields CDR1 SGHTA and CDR2 FQGNSA. CDR3 nucleotides: TGTGCCAGCAGCGATGGGACAGGGAAAATCCAGTACTTC. Translated: CASSDGTGKIQYF.

CDR3 loop: CASSQRGLALSYNEQFF. CDR3 DNA: TGCGCCAGCAGCCAACGGGGACTAGCCCTTTCCTACAATGAGCAGTTCTTC. The genes are TRBV4-1 and TRBJ2-1; 9 nucleotides agree with TRBD2. CDR3 length: 17 residues. Germline V CDR1 and CDR2: MGHRA, YSYEKL. V was clipped by 2 bases and J by 1 base; unmatched bases: 6.

The V gene is TRBV7-3, the J gene TRBJ2-3; the D gene is possibly TRBD2 (6 bases). The germline CDR1 and CDR2 sequences are SGHTA and FQGTGA. This CDR3 comprises 14 residues. V lost 5 bases to trimming and J lost 2 bases, with 11 bases between them. In DNA form, the CDR3 reads TGTGCCAGCAGCCCGGGAGCGACCACAGATACGCAGTATTTT. Its protein product is CASSPGATTDTQYF.

The genes are TRBV29-1 and TRBJ2-5, with 8 bases identical to TRBD2. CDR1 SQVTM and CDR2 ANQGSEA come from the germline V gene. The CDR3 spans 13 residues. V trimming: 4 bases; J trimming: 5 bases; junction bases outside the gene matches: 6. The CDR3 DNA reads TGCAGCGTTGGGGCTAGCGGGTTGGAGACCCAGTACTTC. It translates to CSVGASGLETQYF.

The chain links TRBV10-3 to TRBJ1-2, with 8 bases aligning to TRBD1. V trimming: 10 bases; J trimming: 0 bases; junction bases outside the gene matches: 16. Germline V gives CDR1 ENHRY, CDR2 SYGVKD. The CDR3 has 17 residues. The chain's CDR3 is CATESSGTGRTNYGYTF. DNA for the CDR3: TGTGCCACAGAATCTAGTGGGACAGGCAGAACTAACTATGGCTACACCTTC.

There are a few counts of this clone. This sequence joins TRBV6-5 and TRBJ1-2; no clear D. The CDR3 contains 15 residues. The germline CDR1 and CDR2 sequences are MNHEY and SVGAGI. V was cut by 4 bases and J by 5 bases, with 17 bases left in between. CDR3 bases: TGTGCCAGCAGTTTTCGCCAGACATCGAATTATGGCTACACCTTC. As protein: CASSFRQTSNYGYTF.

The chain recombines TRBV6-1 with TRBJ2-4; D gene uncertain. V was trimmed by 1 base and J by 9 bases, leaving 7 bases between them. The length of the CDR3 is 12 residues. Germline V gene sequence: CDR1 MNHNS, CDR2 SASEGT. The CDR3 DNA reads as TGTGCCAGCAGTGAAGACTCGAGCATTCAGTACTTC. It yields the protein CASSEDSSIQYF.

This chain links TRBV18 with TRBJ1-4; D not certain. The CDR3 runs 15 residues. Between the trimmed V and J ends, which lost 3 bases and 3 bases, there was a span of 11 bases. Germline loops: CDR1 KGHSH, CDR2 LQKENI. CDR3 DNA sequence: TGTGCCAGCTCACCTGAAGGGAGCTCTAATGAAAAACTGTTTTTT. Amino acid sequence: CASSPEGSSNEKLFF.

This clone was seen more than once but under ten times. V usage is TRBV7-9 and J usage is TRBJ2-7; D may be TRBD2 (6 bases). There are 11 residues in the CDR3. Germline CDR1 is SEHNR and CDR2 is FQNEAQ (reference sequence). Deletions cut 9 bases from V and 4 bases from J, with 10 bases between. CDR3 residues: CASRGLYEQYF. CDR3 coding DNA: TGTGCCAGTAGGGGACTTTACGAGCAGTACTTC.

The V call is TRBV10-3, the J call TRBJ1-3, with D possibly being TRBD1 (6 bases). The CDR3 runs 16 residues. Trimming took 11 bases from V and 1 from J, leaving 21 bases between them. The germline gives CDR1 ENHRY, CDR2 SYGVKD. The CDR3 sequence is CASGNSGVLSGNTIYF. CDR3 nucleotides: TGTGCCTCAGGGAACTCAGGGGTCTTGTCTGGAAACACCATATATTTT.

The genes are TRBV6-6 and TRBJ1-5; 10 bases are shared with TRBD1. V lost 2 bases, J lost 3 bases, and 4 bases stayed unmatched. Germline V gene sequence: CDR1 MNHNY, CDR2 SVGAGI (reference sequence). CDR3 length: 16 amino acids. The CDR3 nucleotides are TGTGCCAGCAGTTACCCGGGACAGGGGTCCAATCAGCCCCAGCATTTT. This encodes CASSYPGQGSNQPQHF.

The V gene is TRBV30, the J gene TRBJ2-3; D may be TRBD1 (6 bases). The CDR3 is made up of 13 amino acids. Germline CDR1 and CDR2: GTSNPN and SVGIG (reference sequence). V lost 5 bases and J lost 11, with 20 bases in between. The CDR3 sequence is CAWAAARGDGQYF. CDR3 DNA sequence: TGTGCCTGGGCAGCGGCCAGGGGTGATGGGCAGTATTTT.

The chain joins TRBV25-1 to TRBJ2-7, with TRBD1 identical over 9 bases. CDR3 size: 18 residues. Germline V CDR1 and CDR2: MGHDK, SYGVNS. Germline trimming cut 4 bases from V and 0 bases from J; bases unmatched to any gene: 13. The CDR3 protein is CASSGRIRDRDGSYEQYF. DNA of the CDR3: TGTGCCAGCAGTGGTCGAATACGGGACAGGGACGGCTCCTACGAGCAGTACTTC.

V is TRBV18 and J is TRBJ2-2; 7 positions match TRBD2. Unmatched junction bases numbered 4, after V lost 2 bases and J lost 4 bases. Germline-derived CDR1 and CDR2 are KGHSH and LQKENI. The CDR3 is 15 residues long. CDR3 in amino acids: CASSPKSSGTGELFF. The CDR3 DNA follows: TGTGCCAGCTCACCAAAGTCTAGCGGCACCGGGGAGCTGTTTTTT.

The chain links TRBV2 to TRBJ2-3; perhaps TRBD2 as D (5 bases). Trimming cost V 6 bases and J 4 bases, with 5 bases left between them. Germline V CDR1 and CDR2: SNHLY, FYNNEI. CDR3 length equals 11 residues. This CDR3 is CASSGADTQYF. The DNA for the CDR3 is TGTGCCAGCAGCGGGGCAGATACGCAGTATTTT.